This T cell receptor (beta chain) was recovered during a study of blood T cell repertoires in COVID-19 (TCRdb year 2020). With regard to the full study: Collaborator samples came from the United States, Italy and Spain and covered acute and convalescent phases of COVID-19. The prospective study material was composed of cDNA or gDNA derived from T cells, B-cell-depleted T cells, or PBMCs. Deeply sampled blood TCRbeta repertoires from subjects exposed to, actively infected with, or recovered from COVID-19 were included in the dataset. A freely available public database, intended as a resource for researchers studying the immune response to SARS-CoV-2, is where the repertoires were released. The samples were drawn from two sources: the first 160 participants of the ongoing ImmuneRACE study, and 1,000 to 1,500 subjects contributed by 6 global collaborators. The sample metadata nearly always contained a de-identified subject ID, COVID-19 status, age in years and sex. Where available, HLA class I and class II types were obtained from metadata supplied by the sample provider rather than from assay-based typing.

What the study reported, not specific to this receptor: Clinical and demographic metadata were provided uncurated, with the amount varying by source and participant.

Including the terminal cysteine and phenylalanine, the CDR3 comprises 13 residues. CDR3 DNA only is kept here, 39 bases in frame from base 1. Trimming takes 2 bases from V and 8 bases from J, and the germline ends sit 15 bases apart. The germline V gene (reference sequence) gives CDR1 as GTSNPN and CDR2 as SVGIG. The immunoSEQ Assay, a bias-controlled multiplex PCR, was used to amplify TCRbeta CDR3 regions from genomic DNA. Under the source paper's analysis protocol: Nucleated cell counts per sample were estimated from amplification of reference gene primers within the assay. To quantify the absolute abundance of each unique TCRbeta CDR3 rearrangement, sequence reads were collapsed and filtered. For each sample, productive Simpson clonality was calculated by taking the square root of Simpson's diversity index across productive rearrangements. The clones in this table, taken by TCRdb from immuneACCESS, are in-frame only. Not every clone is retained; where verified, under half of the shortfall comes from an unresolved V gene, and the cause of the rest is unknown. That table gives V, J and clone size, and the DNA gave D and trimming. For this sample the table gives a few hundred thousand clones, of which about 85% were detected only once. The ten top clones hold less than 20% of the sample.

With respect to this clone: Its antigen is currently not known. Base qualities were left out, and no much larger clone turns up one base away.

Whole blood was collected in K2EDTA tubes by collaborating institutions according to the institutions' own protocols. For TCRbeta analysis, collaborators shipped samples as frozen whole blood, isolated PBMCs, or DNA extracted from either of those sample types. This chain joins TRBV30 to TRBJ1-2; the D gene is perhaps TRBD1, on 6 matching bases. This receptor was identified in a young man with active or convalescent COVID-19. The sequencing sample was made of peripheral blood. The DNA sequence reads TGTGCCTGGAGTACCCCCCCCCAGGGGGGCTACACCTTC. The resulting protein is CAWSTPPQGGYTF.